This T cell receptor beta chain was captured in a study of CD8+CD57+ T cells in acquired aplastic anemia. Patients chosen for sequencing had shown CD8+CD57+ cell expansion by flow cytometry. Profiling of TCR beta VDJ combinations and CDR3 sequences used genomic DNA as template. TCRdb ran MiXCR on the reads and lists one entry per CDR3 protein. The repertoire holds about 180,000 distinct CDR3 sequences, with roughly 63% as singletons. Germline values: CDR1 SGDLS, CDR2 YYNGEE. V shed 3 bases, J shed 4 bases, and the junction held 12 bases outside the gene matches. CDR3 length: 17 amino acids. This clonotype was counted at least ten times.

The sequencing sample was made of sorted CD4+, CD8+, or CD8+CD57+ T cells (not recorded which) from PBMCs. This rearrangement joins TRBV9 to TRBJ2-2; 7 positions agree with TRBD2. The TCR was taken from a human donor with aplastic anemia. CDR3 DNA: TGTGCCAGCAGCGGAGACTCCGGGACTACCCTCACCGGGGAGCTGTTTTTT. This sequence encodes CASSGDSGTTLTGELFF.